Below are 25 T cell receptor beta chains sequenced from a single sample in a study of blood T cell repertoires in COVID-19. Assay used: immunoSEQ multiplex PCR; TCRdb lists only in-frame clones, some missing. The table lists 150,000 to 200,000 clones, around four fifths of them singletons. Material for sequencing was peripheral blood. Receptors originate from a woman in her twenties or thirties with acute or convalescent COVID-19.

Only a few counts were recorded for this clone. The V gene is TRBV30, the J gene TRBJ2-3; TRBD1 agrees at 7 bases. There are 13 residues in the CDR3. Trimming cost V 8 bases and J 2 bases; bases outside gene matches: 7. The germline V gene has CDR1 GTSNPN and CDR2 SVGIG (reference sequence). Here the CDR3 DNA reads TGTGCCCGGGGACAGTTTATCACAGATACGCAGTATTTT. It encodes CARGQFITDTQYF.

This clone appeared a single time. The chain carries TRBV6-2 or TRBV6-3 and TRBJ1-5; 9 bases are a match to TRBD1. CDR3 length equals 17 residues. V was pared by 6 bases and J by 4 bases, with 13 bases of the junction left unmatched. Germline CDR1 reads MNHEY; CDR2 reads SVGEGT. CDR3 DNA sequence: TGTGCCAGCAGCGCCGGGACAGGGATGATTCGGAATCAGCCCCAGCATTTT. This codes for CASSAGTGMIRNQPQHF.

J is TRBJ1-5 and V is TRBV6-2 or TRBV6-3; 7 bases agree with TRBD1. The CDR3 length is 15 residues. Germline CDR1 and CDR2: MNHEY and SVGEGT. V was clipped by 6 bases and J by 0 bases; unmatched bases: 5. CDR3 amino acids: CASSPTGPSNQPQHF. The CDR3 nucleotides are TGTGCCAGCAGCCCGACAGGGCCTAGCAATCAGCCCCAGCATTTT.

In this sample, this clone turned up a few times. The gene calls are TRBV6-5 and TRBJ1-1; the match to TRBD1 covers 8 bases. The CDR3 extends over 14 amino acids. CDR1 MNHEY and CDR2 SVGAGI come from the germline V gene. Trimming took 0 bases from V and 8 from J; bases not matched to a gene: 5. CDR3 nucleotides: TGTGCCAGCAGTTACTCGAAGGGGACAGGCGAAGCTTTCTTT. Residues: CASSYSKGTGEAFF.

The gene calls are TRBV3-1 (or the pseudogene TRBV3-2) and TRBJ2-5; D might be TRBD1 (6 bases). This CDR3 has 15 amino acids. Germline V gene sequence: CDR1 LGHDT, CDR2 YNNKEL (reference sequence). The V end was cut by 7 bases, the J end by 1 base, with 16 bases between. The CDR3 bases are TGTGCCAGCACCACCGTTCCACAGGGCCAAGAGACCCAGTACTTC. Translating gives CASTTVPQGQETQYF.

The rearrangement uses TRBV28 and TRBJ2-1; 10 bases match TRBD2. V shed 2 bases, J shed 5 bases, and the junction held 6 bases outside the gene matches. The CDR3 is 16 residues long. Germline-derived CDR1 and CDR2 are MDHEN and SYDVKM. This CDR3 reads CASSLELAGRDNEQFF. CDR3 DNA sequence: TGTGCCAGCAGTTTAGAACTAGCGGGGAGAGACAATGAGCAGTTCTTC.

The chain has TRBV30 and TRBJ1-2; 8 nucleotides agree with TRBD1. This CDR3 spans 15 amino acids. With V trimmed by 0 bases and J by 5 bases, 8 bases remained unmatched. Germline assignment: CDR1 GTSNPN and CDR2 SVGIG (reference sequence). CDR3 DNA: TGTGCCTGGAGTGTACAGGGGGGGAGGGTTTATGGCTACACCTTC. It specifies CAWSVQGGRVYGYTF.

The chain employs TRBV6-5 and TRBJ2-2; maybe TRBD1 (6 bases). CDR1 and CDR2 (germline): MNHEY, SVGAGI. V was shortened by 4 bases and J by 8 bases, with 17 bases between the two germline ends. The CDR3 contains 15 residues. This CDR3 is CASSLRRQALGELFF. The CDR3 DNA reads as TGTGCCAGCAGTTTAAGACGACAGGCACTGGGGGAGCTGTTTTTT.

V usage is TRBV5-4 and J usage is TRBJ2-7, with 10 bases matching TRBD2. Germline V CDR1 and CDR2: SGHNT, YYREEE (reference sequence). The CDR3 covers 17 residues. J gave up 7 bases and V 2 bases, and 15 bases lay outside the gene matches. This CDR3 is CASSLSTSGTRRGEQYF. The CDR3 DNA follows: TGTGCCAGCAGCTTAAGTACTAGCGGGACCCGCAGGGGAGAGCAGTACTTC. The whole variable domain, filled in from reference TRBV5-4 and TRBJ2-7, reads ETGVTQSPTHLIKTRGQQVTLRCSSQSGHNTVSWYQQALGQGPQFIFQYYREEENGRGNFPPRFSGLQFPNYSSELNVNALELDDSALYLCASSLSTSGTRRGEQYFGPGTRLTVT.

The V and J genes are TRBV4-1 and TRBJ1-2, with D possibly being TRBD1 (6 bases). Trimming took 4 bases from V and 1 from J, leaving 10 bases between them. This CDR3 is built from 14 residues. Germline CDR1 reads MGHRA; CDR2 reads YSYEKL. The CDR3 spells CASSPSRGNYGYTF. In DNA, the CDR3 is TGCGCCAGCAGCCCGAGCAGGGGTAACTATGGCTACACCTTC.

This rearrangement joins TRBV7-9 to TRBJ2-5; tentative D call: TRBD2 (6 bases). V was clipped by 4 bases and J by 10 bases, with 13 bases between them. This CDR3 has 12 amino acids. Germline V gives CDR1 SEHNR, CDR2 FQNEAQ (reference sequence). The CDR3 reads CASSSFSGSQYF. DNA for the CDR3: TGTGCCAGCAGCTCTTTCTCCGGGAGCCAGTACTTC.

The rearrangement links TRBV7-2 to TRBJ2-1; 8 bases match TRBD2. From germline, CDR1 is SGHTA and CDR2 FQGNSA. The CDR3 spans 19 residues. Trimming at V came to 0 bases and at J to 3 bases, leaving 13 bases not matched to a gene. Here the CDR3 reads CASSLAGGRVGTSYNEQFF. CDR3 nucleotide sequence: TGTGCCAGCAGCTTAGCAGGGGGTAGAGTCGGGACTAGCTACAATGAGCAGTTCTTC.

This CDR3 reads CASSLVVAGGPDTQYF. In DNA form, the CDR3 reads TGCGCCAGCAGCTTGGTGGTAGCGGGAGGGCCGGATACGCAGTATTTT. The V call is TRBV5-1, the J call TRBJ2-3, with 11 bases identical to TRBD2. Germline CDR1 reads SGHRS; CDR2 reads YFSETQ. V shed 0 bases and J 6 bases; nucleotides not matched to a gene: 6. CDR3 length equals 16 residues. Full variable domain (missing parts from reference TRBV5-1 and TRBJ2-3): KAGVTQTPRYLIKTRGQQVTLSCSPISGHRSVSWYQQTPGQGLQFLFEYFSETQRNKGNFPGRFSGRQFSNSRSEMNVSTLELGDSALYLCASSLVVAGGPDTQYFGPGTRLTVL.

This clone was counted a single time. The V and J genes are TRBV10-3 and TRBJ2-3, with 7 bases aligning to TRBD2. Germline V lookup: CDR1 ENHRY, CDR2 SYGVKD. Trimming removed 3 bases from V and 0 bases from J; junction bases left unmatched: 9. CDR3 length: 17 residues. The CDR3 region has the DNA TGTGCCATCAGTGAAGGCCAGACTAGCCGAAGCACAGATACGCAGTATTTT. Protein sequence: CAISEGQTSRSTDTQYF.

This clone was seen just once. The gene calls are TRBV7-2 and TRBJ2-5; 12 positions agree with TRBD2. V lost 4 bases, J lost 0 bases, and 3 bases stayed unmatched. This CDR3 region has 16 residues. In germline, CDR1 is SGHTA, CDR2 FQGNSA. The CDR3 DNA sequence: TGTGCCAGCAGCTCCCGACTAGCGGGGGACCAAGAGACCCAGTACTTC. It encodes CASSSRLAGDQETQYF. The full variable domain, with the rest looked up from reference TRBV7-2 and TRBJ2-5, is GAGVSQSPSNKVTEKGKDVELRCDPISGHTALYWYRQSLGQGLEFLIYFQGNSAPDKSGLPSDRFSAERTGGSVSTLTIQRTQQEDSAVYLCASSSRLAGDQETQYFGPGTRLLVL.

The chain has TRBV23-1 and TRBJ2-5, with D possibly TRBD2 on 6 matching bases. TRBV23-1 is marked as an open reading frame, function uncertain. The length of the CDR3 is 14 residues. CDR3: CVTSRGGVGETQYF. DNA for the CDR3: TGCGTAACCAGTCGAGGAGGGGTGGGAGAGACCCAGTACTTC.

This clone was seen a handful of times. V and J are TRBV28 and TRBJ1-2, with a tentative D call TRBD1 (5 bases). Germline CDR1 is MDHEN and CDR2 is SYDVKM. CDR3 length equals 15 residues. Between the trimmed V and J ends, which lost 6 bases and 4 bases, there was a span of 18 bases. The CDR3 DNA reads as TGTGCCAGCAGCATCGGGGGAATTGACCTCTATGGCTACACCTTC. It specifies CASSIGGIDLYGYTF.

The gene calls are TRBV19 and TRBJ1-3; D gene unclear. Between the trimmed V and J ends, which lost 1 base and 1 base, there was a span of 11 bases. This CDR3 spans 16 amino acids. The V gene's germline CDR1 is LNHDA and CDR2 SQIVND (reference sequence). CDR3 DNA: TGTGCCAGTAGTATAGGAGGCGTCTGGTCTGGAAACACCATATATTTT. Translating it yields CASSIGGVWSGNTIYF.

The chain carries TRBV19 and TRBJ1-2; TRBD1 matches 7 bases. V shed 7 bases, J shed 3 bases, and the junction held 11 bases outside the gene matches. CDR3 length: 15 amino acids. The germline V gene has CDR1 LNHDA and CDR2 SQIVND (reference sequence). The CDR3 bases are TGTGCCAGTAACCCGACGGGACAGAAGTACTATGGCTACACCTTC. It yields the protein CASNPTGQKYYGYTF.

The rearrangement joins TRBV11-2 to TRBJ2-6, with D unresolved. Trimming removed 5 bases at V and 3 bases at J, with 14 bases between. The germline V gene has CDR1 SGHAT and CDR2 FQNNGV. The CDR3 has 16 residues. The CDR3 coding sequence is TGTGCCAGCAGCCGTACGTCGGCGGTTGGGGCCAACGTCCTGACTTTC. Its protein product is CASSRTSAVGANVLTF.

J is TRBJ2-2 and V is TRBV19; 8 bases fit TRBD2. With V trimmed by 2 bases and J by 3 bases, 2 bases remained unmatched. Per the germline V gene, CDR1 is LNHDA and CDR2 is SQIVND (reference sequence). The length of the CDR3 is 15 residues. Here the CDR3 DNA reads TGTGCCAGTAGTATAACTAGCGGCTACACCGGGGAGCTGTTTTTT. Translated: CASSITSGYTGELFF.

V usage is TRBV6-5 and J usage is TRBJ1-3, with D unresolved. The CDR3 totals 16 residues. The V and J ends lost 2 bases and 0 bases respectively, with 11 bases between them. CDR1 and CDR2 (germline): MNHEY, SVGAGI. The CDR3 here is CASSYRGGSSGNTIYF. The CDR3 bases are TGTGCCAGCAGTTACCGAGGAGGTTCCTCTGGAAACACCATATATTTT.

To note about this clone: The same CDR3 arises from other DNA sequences in this sample as well. The chain recombines TRBV6-5 with TRBJ1-3; no clear D gene. Germline CDR1 and CDR2: MNHEY and SVGAGI. Deletions cut 2 bases from V and 0 bases from J, with 8 bases between. This CDR3 spans 15 amino acids. CDR3 protein: CASSYDWSSGNTIYF. In DNA, the CDR3 is TGTGCCAGCAGTTACGACTGGAGCTCTGGAAACACCATATATTTT.

This chain connects TRBV10-1 to TRBJ2-3, with D perhaps TRBD2 (7 bases). CDR3 size: 15 residues. Germline lookup yields CDR1 WNHNN and CDR2 SYGVQD (reference sequence). V lost 4 bases to trimming and J lost 3 bases, with 14 bases between them. Here the CDR3 reads CASSGGGRTTDTQYF. CDR3 DNA: TGCGCCAGCAGTGGCGGGGGCCGGACGACAGATACGCAGTATTTT.

The J gene is TRBJ2-1, the V gene TRBV9, with D perhaps TRBD2 (6 bases). V lost 3 bases to trimming and J lost 4 bases, with 17 bases between them. The V gene's germline CDR1 is SGDLS and CDR2 YYNGEE. There are 16 residues in the CDR3. CDR3 DNA sequence: TGTGCCAGCAGCGGACGGGACTCCACTTCGTACAATGAGCAGTTCTTC. Its translation is CASSGRDSTSYNEQFF.